The 20 T cell receptor beta chains below all came from one sample that was sequenced in a study of blood T cells in healthy people across ages. Combining a sample-barcoded 5' primer with a J-beta primer mix, a second PCR ran for about 6 to 11 cycles. TCRdb passed the 5' RACE reads through MiXCR, listing each CDR3 protein once. The table has 850,000 to 1,000,000 distinct CDR3 sequences, roughly 43% seen once; the top ten hold roughly 12%. The sequencing sample was made of blood. All receptors derive from a man between 25 and 39 years old in good health.

The gene calls are TRBV14 and TRBJ2-7; 7 bases are a match to TRBD1. This CDR3 spans 16 amino acids. With V trimmed by 3 bases and J by 2 bases, 10 bases remained unmatched. Per the germline V gene, CDR1 is SGHDN and CDR2 is FVKESK. CDR3 region: CASSQHRDSPAYEQYF. In DNA, the CDR3 is TGTGCCAGCAGCCAGCACCGGGACAGCCCTGCCTACGAGCAGTACTTC.

On this clonotype: This could be a read error, since a much larger clone is one nucleotide away. This chain joins TRBV10-3 and TRBJ2-1; 8 bases match TRBD1. CDR1 and CDR2 (germline): ENHRY, SYGVKD. The CDR3 is 14 residues long. The CDR3 spells CATTGGMGYSEQFF. In DNA form, the CDR3 reads TGTGCCACCACAGGGGGTATGGGCTACAGTGAGCAGTTCTTC.

The rearrangement links TRBV3-1 to TRBJ1-1; 10 bases are a match to TRBD1. Germline V gene data show CDR1 as LGHDT and CDR2 as YNNKEL (reference sequence). With 3 bases clipped from V and 10 bases from J, the junction kept 5 bases outside the gene matches. The CDR3 spans 13 residues. This CDR3 is CASSHGTGAVAFF. The CDR3 DNA follows: TGTGCCAGCAGCCACGGGACAGGGGCGGTAGCTTTCTTT.

V is TRBV4-2 and J is TRBJ2-3; D remains ambiguous. V gave up 0 bases and J gave up 6 bases, with 13 bases separating them. This CDR3 spans 15 amino acids. CDR1 and CDR2 (germline): LGHNA, YNFKEQ. As DNA, the CDR3 is TGTGCCAGCAGCCAAGATCTCGGCCCGAGGGATACGCAGTATTTT. Protein sequence: CASSQDLGPRDTQYF.

V usage is TRBV29-1 and J usage is TRBJ1-1; D uncertain. This CDR3 contains 13 residues. The germline V gene encodes CDR1 SQVTM and CDR2 ANQGSEA. Trimming removed 5 bases at V and 4 bases at J, with 14 bases between. CDR3 sequence reads: CSVSRAEGTEAFF. DNA for the CDR3: TGCAGCGTTAGTAGGGCGGAAGGCACTGAAGCTTTCTTT. Full variable domain (remainder filled in from reference TRBV29-1 and TRBJ1-1): SAVISQKPSRDICQRGTSLTIQCQVDSQVTMMFWYRQQPGQSLTLIATANQGSEATYESGFVIDKFPISRPNLTFSTLTVSNMSPEDSSIYLCSVSRAEGTEAFFGQGTRLTVV.

In regard to this clonotype: Compared with germline, one end of the junction differs, possibly owing to a read error. The CDR3 protein is CSARGASNYDYTF. DNA for the CDR3: TGCAGTGCTAGGGGGGCCTCCAACTATGACTACACCTTC. The V gene is TRBV20-1, the J gene TRBJ1-2; possibly TRBD1 for D (6 bases). Germline V gene data show CDR1 as DFQATT and CDR2 as SNEGSKA (reference sequence). This CDR3 has 13 residues.

The chain employs TRBV28 and TRBJ2-3; D might be TRBD2 (7 bases). Trimming took 6 bases from V and 6 from J, leaving 19 bases between them. The V gene's germline CDR1 is MDHEN and CDR2 SYDVKM. This CDR3 is built from 15 residues. CDR3 coding DNA: TGTGCCAGCAGCTTACCCACGGCGGGGGCCGATACGCAGTATTTT. Protein: CASSLPTAGADTQYF.

CDR3 coding DNA: TGTGCCATCTCCCGGGGTAACTATGGCTACACCTTC. It translates to CAISRGNYGYTF. The chain recombines TRBV28 with TRBJ1-2, with D unresolved. CDR1 is MDHEN, CDR2 SYDVKM, per germline. Trimming pared 10 bases from V and 1 base from J, leaving 10 bases between. CDR3 length equals 12 residues.

The chain recombines TRBV20-1 with TRBJ1-2; D is unresolved. Trimming cost V 2 bases and J 4 bases, with 8 bases left between them. Germline CDR1 DFQATT, CDR2 SNEGSKA (reference sequence). The CDR3 has 12 residues. In DNA, the CDR3 is TGCAGTGCTAGAATCACAGCCTATGGCTACACCTTC. It codes for CSARITAYGYTF.

The J gene is TRBJ1-2, the V gene TRBV29-1; D is possibly TRBD1 (6 bases). Germline V gene data show CDR1 as SQVTM and CDR2 as ANQGSEA. Trimming shortened V by 6 bases and J by 2 bases, and 10 bases separated the two germline ends. CDR3 size: 12 residues. The CDR3 loop reads CSVVTGNYGYTF. CDR3 coding DNA: TGCAGCGTCGTCACAGGGAACTATGGCTACACCTTC.

This clonotype was detected many times. The rearrangement joins TRBV7-4 to TRBJ2-3, with TRBD2 identical over 14 bases. The V and J ends lost 1 base and 3 bases, in that order; junction bases with no gene match: 0. Germline loops: CDR1 SGHVT, CDR2 SQSDAQ. The CDR3 covers 16 residues. In nucleotides, the CDR3 is TGTGCCAGCAGCTTAGGGACTAGCGGGGGGACAGATACGCAGTATTTT. Residues: CASSLGTSGGTDTQYF.

The chain uses TRBV7-9 and TRBJ2-5, with D uncertain. The germline V gene has CDR1 SEHNR and CDR2 FQNEAQ (reference sequence). The length of the CDR3 is 14 residues. The V end lost 3 bases, the J end lost 1 base, and 9 bases lay between the germline ends. CDR3 protein: CASSFDIPQETQYF. The CDR3 region has the DNA TGTGCCAGCAGCTTCGACATCCCCCAAGAGACCCAGTACTTC.

The V gene is TRBV18, the J gene TRBJ2-7; possible D gene TRBD2, 7 bases. V lost 6 bases to trimming and J lost 2 bases, with 14 bases between them. This CDR3 comprises 14 residues. Germline CDR1 and CDR2: KGHSH and LQKENI. The CDR3 sequence is CASSSQGTTYEQYF. The CDR3 bases are TGTGCCAGCTCGTCGCAGGGGACTACCTACGAGCAGTACTTC.

This chain joins TRBV25-1 and TRBJ2-5, with unresolved D. This CDR3 region has 13 residues. Germline values: CDR1 MGHDK, CDR2 SYGVNS. Trimming left V 1 base short and J 4 bases short, with 7 bases between. The CDR3 DNA reads as TGTGCCAGCAGTGAATGGGAAGGAGAGACCCAGTACTTC. Protein product: CASSEWEGETQYF.

The chain uses TRBV7-9 and TRBJ1-1; no firm D call. Between the trimmed V and J ends, which lost 5 bases and 1 base, there was a span of 8 bases. Germline V lookup: CDR1 SEHNR, CDR2 FQNEAQ (reference sequence). The CDR3 loop spans 13 amino acids. For the CDR3, the DNA is TGTGCCAGCAGCGTATGGGAGAACACTGAAGCTTTCTTT. This encodes CASSVWENTEAFF.

V and J are TRBV20-1 and TRBJ2-3; D call uncertain. This CDR3 region has 14 residues. The V end was cut by 5 bases, the J end by 2 bases, with 14 bases between. Per the germline V gene, CDR1 is DFQATT and CDR2 is SNEGSKA (reference sequence). In nucleotides, the CDR3 is TGCAGTGCTGGGCTAACTGGCACCACAGATACGCAGTATTTT. Translated, it gives CSAGLTGTTDTQYF.

Remarks on this clonotype: This may be a read error, as it is one base from a much larger clone. This chain uses TRBV4-3 with TRBJ1-2; D is ambiguous. There are 15 residues in the CDR3. In germline, CDR1 is LGHNA, CDR2 YSLEER. DNA of the CDR3: TGCGCCAGCAGCCAAGGGGCAGCGACTAACTATGTCTACACCTTC. This sequence encodes CASSQGAATNYVYTF.

This clonotype was seen a few times. The chain recombines TRBV18 with TRBJ2-3; TRBD1 agrees at 7 bases. J was trimmed by 1 base and V by 3 bases; bases with no gene match: 4. Germline CDR1 and CDR2: KGHSH and LQKENI. The CDR3 is 15 amino acids. The CDR3 DNA reads as TGTGCCAGCTCACCGGACAGGTTAGGCACAGATACGCAGTATTTT. This encodes CASSPDRLGTDTQYF.

This clonotype turned up a few times. The chain joins TRBV5-1 to TRBJ2-3; 8 nucleotides agree with TRBD2. V trimming: 4 bases; J trimming: 0 bases; junction bases outside the gene matches: 7. The CDR3 length is 16 residues. Germline V CDR1 and CDR2: SGHRS, YFSETQ. This chain's CDR3 is CASSAGLGGSTDTQYF. CDR3 bases: TGCGCCAGCAGCGCGGGACTAGGAGGAAGCACAGATACGCAGTATTTT.

The V gene is TRBV5-5, the J gene TRBJ2-5, with a tentative D call TRBD2 (5 bases). The CDR3 totals 15 residues. V lost 0 bases and J lost 5, with 14 bases in between. CDR1 SGHKS and CDR2 YYEKEE come from the germline V gene (reference sequence). CDR3 nucleotide sequence: TGTGCCAGCAGCTTGGGGGCCGGACTCGTGGAGACCCAGTACTTC. The encoded protein is CASSLGAGLVETQYF.